The entry that follows covers one T cell receptor (beta chain) sequence. The antigen is not known. The V gene's germline CDR1 is LNHDA and CDR2 SQIVND (reference sequence). The CDR3 consists of 11 residues. V shed 10 bases, J shed 5 bases, and the junction held 3 bases outside the gene matches. This entry belongs to a study of T cell responses to AZD1222 COVID-19 vaccine. Study outcomes and limitations: Vaccine-associated CD4 TCRs ranged over spike, dominating at 160-218 and 743-854.

Assay: immunoSEQ multiplex PCR; the TCRdb copy retains only in-frame clones and omits some. The data hold 95,000 to 150,000 clones, with roughly nine tenths observed a single time. The specimen was peripheral blood, collected on day 0 of AZD1222 vaccination. This TCR derives from an adult in good health. The chain has TRBV19 and TRBJ1-2, with 8 bases that match TRBD1. CDR3 nucleotide sequence: TGTGCCACTTACAGGGGGTATGGCTACACCTTC. Encoded protein: CATYRGYGYTF.